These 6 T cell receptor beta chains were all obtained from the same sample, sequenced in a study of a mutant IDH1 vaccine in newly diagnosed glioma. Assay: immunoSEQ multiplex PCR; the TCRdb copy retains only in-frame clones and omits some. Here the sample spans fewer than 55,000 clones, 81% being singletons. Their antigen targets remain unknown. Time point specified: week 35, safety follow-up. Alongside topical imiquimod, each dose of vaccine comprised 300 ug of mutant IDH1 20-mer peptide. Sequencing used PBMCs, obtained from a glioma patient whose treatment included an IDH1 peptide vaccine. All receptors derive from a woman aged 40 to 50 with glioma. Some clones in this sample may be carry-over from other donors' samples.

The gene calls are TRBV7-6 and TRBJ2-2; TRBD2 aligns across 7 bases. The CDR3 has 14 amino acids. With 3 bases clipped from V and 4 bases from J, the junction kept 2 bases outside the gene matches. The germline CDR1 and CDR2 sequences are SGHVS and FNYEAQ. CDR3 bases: TGTGCCAGCAGCTTGGGAGGGATCACCGGGGAGCTGTTTTTT. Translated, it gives CASSLGGITGELFF.

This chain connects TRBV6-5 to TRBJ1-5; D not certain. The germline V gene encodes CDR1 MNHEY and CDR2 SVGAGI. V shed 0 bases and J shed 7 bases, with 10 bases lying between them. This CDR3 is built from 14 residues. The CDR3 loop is CASSYSWYGQPQHF. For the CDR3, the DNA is TGTGCCAGCAGTTACTCATGGTATGGCCAGCCCCAGCATTTT.

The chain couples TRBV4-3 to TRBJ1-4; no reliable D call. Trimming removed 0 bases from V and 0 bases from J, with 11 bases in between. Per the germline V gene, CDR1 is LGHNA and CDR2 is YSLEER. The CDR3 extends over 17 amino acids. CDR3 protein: CASSQDWVGATNEKLFF. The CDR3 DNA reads TGCGCCAGCAGCCAAGATTGGGTCGGGGCAACTAATGAAAAACTGTTTTTT.

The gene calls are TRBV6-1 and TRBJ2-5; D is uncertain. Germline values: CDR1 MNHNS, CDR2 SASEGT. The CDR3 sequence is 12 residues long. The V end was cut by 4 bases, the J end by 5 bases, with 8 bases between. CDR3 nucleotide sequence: TGTGCCAGCAGTGGGGTCGGTGAGACCCAGTACTTC. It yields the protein CASSGVGETQYF.

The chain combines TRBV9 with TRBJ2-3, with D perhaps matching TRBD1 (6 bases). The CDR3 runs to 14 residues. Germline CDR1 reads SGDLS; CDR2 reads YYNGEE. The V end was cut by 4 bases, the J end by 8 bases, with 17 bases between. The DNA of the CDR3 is TGTGCCAGCAGCCCTGCCCAGGGGACCATTACGCAGTATTTT. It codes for CASSPAQGTITQYF.

CDR3 protein: CASSGKVAYEQFF. The CDR3, as DNA: TGTGCCAGCAGTGGAAAAGTCGCCTATGAGCAGTTCTTC. This chain connects TRBV6-1 to TRBJ2-1; D gene uncertain. V lost 4 bases and J 8 bases, leaving 12 bases between the germline ends. Germline V gene data show CDR1 as MNHNS and CDR2 as SASEGT. The CDR3 extends over 13 amino acids.